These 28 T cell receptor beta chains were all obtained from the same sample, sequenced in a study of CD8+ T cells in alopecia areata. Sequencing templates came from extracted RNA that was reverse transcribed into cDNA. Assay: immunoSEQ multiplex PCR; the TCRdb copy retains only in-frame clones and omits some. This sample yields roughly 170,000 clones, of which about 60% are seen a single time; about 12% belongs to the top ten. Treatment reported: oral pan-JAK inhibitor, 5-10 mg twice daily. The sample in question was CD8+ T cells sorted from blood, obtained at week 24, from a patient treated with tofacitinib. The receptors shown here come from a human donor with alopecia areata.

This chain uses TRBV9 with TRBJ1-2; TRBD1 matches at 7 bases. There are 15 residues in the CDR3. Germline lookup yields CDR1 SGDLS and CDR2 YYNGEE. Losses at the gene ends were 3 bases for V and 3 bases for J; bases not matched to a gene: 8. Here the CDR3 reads CASSDRTGPDYGYTF. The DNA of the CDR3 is TGTGCCAGCAGCGATAGGACAGGCCCCGACTATGGCTACACCTTC.

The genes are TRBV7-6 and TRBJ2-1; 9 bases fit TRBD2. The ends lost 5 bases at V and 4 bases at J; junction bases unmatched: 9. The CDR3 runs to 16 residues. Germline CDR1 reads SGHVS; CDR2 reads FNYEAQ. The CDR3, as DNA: TGTGCCAGCAGCCGACCCCTAGCGGGGCCATACAATGAGCAGTTCTTC. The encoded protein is CASSRPLAGPYNEQFF.

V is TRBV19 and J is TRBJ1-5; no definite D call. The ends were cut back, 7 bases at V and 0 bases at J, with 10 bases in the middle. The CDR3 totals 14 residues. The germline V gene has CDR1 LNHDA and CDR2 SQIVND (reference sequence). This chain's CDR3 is CASMWGDSNQPQHF. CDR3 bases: TGTGCCAGTATGTGGGGTGATAGCAATCAGCCCCAGCATTTT.

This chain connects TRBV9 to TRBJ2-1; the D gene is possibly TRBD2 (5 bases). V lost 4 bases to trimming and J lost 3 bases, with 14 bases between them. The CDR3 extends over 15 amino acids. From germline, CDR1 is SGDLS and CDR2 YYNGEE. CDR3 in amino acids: CASSPSGFRYNEQFF. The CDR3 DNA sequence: TGTGCCAGCAGCCCCTCGGGATTCCGCTACAATGAGCAGTTCTTC.

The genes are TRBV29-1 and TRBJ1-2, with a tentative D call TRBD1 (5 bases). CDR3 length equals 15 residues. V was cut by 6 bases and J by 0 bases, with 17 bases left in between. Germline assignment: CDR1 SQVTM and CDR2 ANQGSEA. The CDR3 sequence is CSVRTRAKANYGYTF. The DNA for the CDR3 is TGCAGCGTCCGGACCAGGGCGAAGGCTAACTATGGCTACACCTTC.

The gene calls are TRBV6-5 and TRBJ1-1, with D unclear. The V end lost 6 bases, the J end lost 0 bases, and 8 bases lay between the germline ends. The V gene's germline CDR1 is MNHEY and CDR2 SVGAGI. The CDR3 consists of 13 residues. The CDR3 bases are TGTGCCAGCAGGGAATTATTGAACACTGAAGCTTTCTTT. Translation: CASRELLNTEAFF.

CDR3 protein: CASSVTVDTQYF. CDR3 nucleotides: TGTGCCAGCAGCGTAACAGTGGATACGCAGTATTTT. The rearrangement uses TRBV9 and TRBJ2-3; D uncertain. Trimming left V 1 base short and J 6 bases short, with 6 bases between. Per the germline V gene, CDR1 is SGDLS and CDR2 is YYNGEE. The CDR3 runs to 12 residues. Looking up the rest from reference TRBV9 and TRBJ2-3 gives the full variable domain: DSGVTQTPKHLITATGQRVTLRCSPRSGDLSVYWYQQSLDQGLQFLIQYYNGEERAKGNILERFSAQQFPDLHSELNLSSLELGDSALYFCASSVTVDTQYFGPGTRLTVL.

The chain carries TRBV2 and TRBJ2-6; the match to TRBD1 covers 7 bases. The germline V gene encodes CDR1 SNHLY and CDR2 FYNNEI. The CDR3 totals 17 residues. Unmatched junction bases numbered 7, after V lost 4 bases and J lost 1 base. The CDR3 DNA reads TGTGCCAGCAGTGGAGCAGGGGGAATATCTGGGGCCAACGTCCTGACTTTC. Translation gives CASSGAGGISGANVLTF.

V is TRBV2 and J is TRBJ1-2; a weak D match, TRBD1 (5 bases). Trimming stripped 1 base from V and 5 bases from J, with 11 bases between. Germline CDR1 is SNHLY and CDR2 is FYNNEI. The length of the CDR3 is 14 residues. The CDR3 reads CASSEGPGTYGYTF. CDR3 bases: TGTGCCAGCAGTGAAGGCCCCGGGACGTATGGCTACACCTTC.

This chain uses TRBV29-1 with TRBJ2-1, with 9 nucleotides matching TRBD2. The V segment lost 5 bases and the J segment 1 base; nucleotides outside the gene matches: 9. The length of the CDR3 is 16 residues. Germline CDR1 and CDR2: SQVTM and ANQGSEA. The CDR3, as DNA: TGCAGCGTTACCAGTCCGACTAGCGGTTCCTACAATGAGCAGTTCTTC. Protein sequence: CSVTSPTSGSYNEQFF.

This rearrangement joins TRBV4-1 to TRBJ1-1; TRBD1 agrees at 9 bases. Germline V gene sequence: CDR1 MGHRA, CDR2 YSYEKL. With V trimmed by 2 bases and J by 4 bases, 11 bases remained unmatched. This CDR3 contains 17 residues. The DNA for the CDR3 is TGCGCCAGCAGCCAATACGGACAGGGGTCGCTGGGCACTGAAGCTTTCTTT. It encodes CASSQYGQGSLGTEAFF.

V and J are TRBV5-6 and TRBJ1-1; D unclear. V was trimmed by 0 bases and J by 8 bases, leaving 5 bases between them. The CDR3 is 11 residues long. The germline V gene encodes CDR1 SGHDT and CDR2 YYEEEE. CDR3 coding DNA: TGTGCCAGCAGCTTGGGACAAGAAGCTTTCTTT. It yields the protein CASSLGQEAFF.

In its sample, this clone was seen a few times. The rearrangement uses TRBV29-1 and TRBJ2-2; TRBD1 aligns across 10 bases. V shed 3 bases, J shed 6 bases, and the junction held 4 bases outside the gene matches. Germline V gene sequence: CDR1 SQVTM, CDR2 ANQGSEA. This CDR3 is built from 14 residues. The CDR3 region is CSVEGTGVAGELFF. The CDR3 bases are TGCAGCGTTGAGGGGACAGGGGTTGCCGGGGAGCTGTTTTTT.

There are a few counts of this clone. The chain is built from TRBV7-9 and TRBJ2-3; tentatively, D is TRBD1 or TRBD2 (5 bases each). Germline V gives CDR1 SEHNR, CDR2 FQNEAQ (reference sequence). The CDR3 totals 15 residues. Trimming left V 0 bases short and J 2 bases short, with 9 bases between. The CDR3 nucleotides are TGTGCCAGCAGCTTAGCGGGGGAGCTCACAGATACGCAGTATTTT. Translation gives CASSLAGELTDTQYF.

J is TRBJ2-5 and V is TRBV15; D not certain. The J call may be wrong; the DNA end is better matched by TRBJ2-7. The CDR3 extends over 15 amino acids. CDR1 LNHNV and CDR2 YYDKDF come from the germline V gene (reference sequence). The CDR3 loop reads CATSRDLASRYEQYF. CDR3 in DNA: TGTGCCACCAGCAGAGATCTGGCCAGTCGCTACGAGCAGTACTTC.

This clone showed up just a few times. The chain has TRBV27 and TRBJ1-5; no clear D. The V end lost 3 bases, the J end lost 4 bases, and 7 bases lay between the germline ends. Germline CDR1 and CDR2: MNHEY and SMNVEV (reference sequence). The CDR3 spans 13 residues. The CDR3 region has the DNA TGTGCCAGCAGTTTGGGGTATAATCAGCCCCAGCATTTT. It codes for CASSLGYNQPQHF.

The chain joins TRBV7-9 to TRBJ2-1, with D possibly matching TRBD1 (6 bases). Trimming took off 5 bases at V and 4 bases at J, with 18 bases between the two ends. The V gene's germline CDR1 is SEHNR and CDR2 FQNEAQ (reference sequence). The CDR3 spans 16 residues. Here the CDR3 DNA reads TGTGCCAGCAGCGCCCCCGCAGGGGATCTTTACAATGAGCAGTTCTTC. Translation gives CASSAPAGDLYNEQFF.

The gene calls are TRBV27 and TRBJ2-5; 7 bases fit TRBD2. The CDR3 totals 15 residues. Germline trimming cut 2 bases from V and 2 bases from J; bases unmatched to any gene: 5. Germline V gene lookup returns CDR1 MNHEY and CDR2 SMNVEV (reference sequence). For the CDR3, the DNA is TGTGCCAGCAGTTTAGCTAGCGGTAGGCAAGAGACCCAGTACTTC. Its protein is CASSLASGRQETQYF.

The CDR3 DNA follows: TGCGCCAGCAGCCAAGATCCGGGGATCAAACCATATAATTCACCCCTCCACTTT. Amino acid sequence: CASSQDPGIKPYNSPLHF. This chain uses TRBV4-1 with TRBJ1-6; D not resolved. CDR1 and CDR2 (germline): MGHRA, YSYEKL. This CDR3 is 18 amino acids long. The germline V and J ends were trimmed by 0 bases and 4 bases, with 16 bases remaining between them.

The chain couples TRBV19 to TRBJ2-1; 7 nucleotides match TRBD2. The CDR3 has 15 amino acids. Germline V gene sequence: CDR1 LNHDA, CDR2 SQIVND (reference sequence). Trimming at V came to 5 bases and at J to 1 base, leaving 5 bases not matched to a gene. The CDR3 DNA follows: TGTGCCAGTAGTCCGTGGGGGGGGTCCTACAATGAGCAGTTCTTC. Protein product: CASSPWGGSYNEQFF.

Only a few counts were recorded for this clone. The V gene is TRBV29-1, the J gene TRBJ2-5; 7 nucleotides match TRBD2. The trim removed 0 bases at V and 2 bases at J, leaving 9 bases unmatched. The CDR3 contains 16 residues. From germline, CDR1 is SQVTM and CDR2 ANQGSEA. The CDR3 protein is CSVEDPAGDLQETQYF. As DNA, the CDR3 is TGCAGCGTTGAAGATCCGGCGGGGGACCTACAAGAGACCCAGTACTTC.

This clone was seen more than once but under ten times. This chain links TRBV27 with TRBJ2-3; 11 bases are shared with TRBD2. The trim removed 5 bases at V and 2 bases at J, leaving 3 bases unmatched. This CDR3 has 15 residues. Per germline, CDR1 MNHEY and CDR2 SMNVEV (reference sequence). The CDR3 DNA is TGTGCCAGCAGTCTAGCGGGGGGCCCCACAGATACGCAGTATTTT. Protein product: CASSLAGGPTDTQYF.

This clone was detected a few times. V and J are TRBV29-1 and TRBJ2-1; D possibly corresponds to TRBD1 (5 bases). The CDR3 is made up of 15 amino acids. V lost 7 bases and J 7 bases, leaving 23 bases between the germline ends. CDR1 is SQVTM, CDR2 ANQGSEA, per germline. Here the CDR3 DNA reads TGCAGCGCTCATATAGGACATAAGGGTGAGAATGAGCAGTTCTTC. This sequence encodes CSAHIGHKGENEQFF.

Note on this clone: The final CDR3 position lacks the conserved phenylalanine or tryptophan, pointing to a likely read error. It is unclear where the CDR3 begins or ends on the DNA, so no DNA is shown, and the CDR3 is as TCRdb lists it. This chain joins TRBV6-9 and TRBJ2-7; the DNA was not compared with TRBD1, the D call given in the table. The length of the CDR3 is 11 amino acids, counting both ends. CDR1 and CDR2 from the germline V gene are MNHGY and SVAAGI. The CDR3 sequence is CASSYSAGKGL.

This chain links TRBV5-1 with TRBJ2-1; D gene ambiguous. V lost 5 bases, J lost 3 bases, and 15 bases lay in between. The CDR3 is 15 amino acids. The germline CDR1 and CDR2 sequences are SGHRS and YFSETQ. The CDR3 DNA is TGCGCCAGCAGACGTCCCCTAGGTAACTACAATGAGCAGTTCTTC. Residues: CASRRPLGNYNEQFF.

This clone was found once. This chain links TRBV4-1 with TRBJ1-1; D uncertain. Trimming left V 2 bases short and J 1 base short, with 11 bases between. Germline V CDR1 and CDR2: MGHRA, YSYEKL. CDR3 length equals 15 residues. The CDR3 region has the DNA TGCGCCAGCAGCCAACCGACCCTTCAGAACACTGAAGCTTTCTTT. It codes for CASSQPTLQNTEAFF.

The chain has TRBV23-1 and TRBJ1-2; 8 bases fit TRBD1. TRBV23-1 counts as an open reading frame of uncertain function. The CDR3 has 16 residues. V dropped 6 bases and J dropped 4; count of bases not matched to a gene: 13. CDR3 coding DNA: TGCGCCAGCAGCCTTAGGGGCAGGGGGCGCGTCTATGGCTACACCTTC. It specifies CASSLRGRGRVYGYTF.

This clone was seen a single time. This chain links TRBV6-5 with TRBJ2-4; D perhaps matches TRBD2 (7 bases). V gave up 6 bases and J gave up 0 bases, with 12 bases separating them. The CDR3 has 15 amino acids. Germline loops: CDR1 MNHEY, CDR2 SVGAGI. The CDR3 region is CASREGGIAKNIQYF. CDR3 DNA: TGTGCCAGCAGGGAGGGGGGGATAGCCAAAAACATTCAGTACTTC.